The 2 T cell receptor beta chains reported below all come from one sample, sequenced in a study of T cells expressing NK-cell markers. TCRdb reprocessed the 5' RACE reads and reports one entry per CDR3 protein, with no DNA. The specimen's table records 300,000 to 450,000 distinct CDR3 sequences. The sample consisted of blood T cells: a sorted CD56 or NKG2C T cell subset, CD4+ or CD8+ T cells, or bulk PBMC T cells (not recorded which). These receptors all come from a man aged 18 to 69 in good health.

V and J are TRBV11-1 and TRBJ2-1; TCRdb calls TRBD2, which cannot be checked without DNA. Germline CDR1 is SGHAT and CDR2 is FQDESV (reference sequence). The CDR3 loop spans 19 amino acids. The CDR3 reads CASSDHRAGGQASYNEQFF.

CDR3 amino acids: CASSLTGARNEQFF. The chain carries TRBV7-3 and TRBJ2-1; TCRdb picks TRBD2, but there is no DNA to check that call. From germline, CDR1 is SGHTA and CDR2 FQGTGA. The CDR3 is 14 amino acids. The full variable domain, its missing parts supplied by reference TRBV7-3 and TRBJ2-1, is GAGVSQTPSNKVTEKGKYVELRCDPISGHTALYWYRQSLGQGPEFLIYFQGTGAADDSGLPNDRFFAVRPEGSVSTLKIQRTERGDSAVYLCASSLTGARNEQFFGPGTRLTVL.